One and the same sample provided the 17 T cell receptor beta chains below, sequenced in a study of siplizumab effects on memory and regulatory T cells. TCRdb's table, derived via immunoSEQ multiplex PCR, lists solely in-frame clones and lacks some. The table lists some 20,000 clones, under 50% of them singletons, with approximately 4.9% in the top ten. It was at 37°C and for roughly six days that the mixed lymphocyte reaction cells were cocultured. Antigen specificity for these receptors is unknown. Sequenced: CFSE-low (dividing) CD4+ T cells sorted from an allogeneic mixed lymphocyte reaction. Every receptor here comes from a human donor in good health; the cells came from an allogeneic mixed lymphocyte reaction.

This clone was seen a few times. The chain employs TRBV6-6 and TRBJ2-5; a weak D match, TRBD1 (6 bases). CDR1 and CDR2 (germline): MNHNY, SVGAGI (reference sequence). There are 14 residues in the CDR3. V shed 6 bases and J shed 1 base, with 12 bases lying between them. CDR3 in DNA: TGTGCCAGCAGGGACAGCCCCGTCCAAGAGACCCAGTACTTC. This encodes CASRDSPVQETQYF.

The genes are TRBV7-3 and TRBJ1-2; no firm D call. This CDR3 contains 11 residues. Trimming pared 5 bases from V and 4 bases from J, leaving 5 bases between. Germline CDR1 and CDR2: SGHTA and FQGTGA. The CDR3 DNA sequence: TGTGCCAGCAGCCAACTCTATGGCTACACCTTC. This gives the protein CASSQLYGYTF.

This clone is medium-sized (0.01 to 0.1%) by share. This chain connects TRBV30 to TRBJ1-4; D is unclear. This CDR3 spans 10 amino acids. Germline V lookup: CDR1 GTSNPN, CDR2 SVGIG (reference sequence). V lost 2 bases and J 8 bases, leaving 3 bases between the germline ends. The CDR3 sequence: CAWSREKLFF. The CDR3 nucleotides read TGTGCCTGGAGTAGGGAAAAACTGTTTTTT. The whole variable domain, remainder taken from reference TRBV30 and TRBJ1-4, is SQTIHQWPATLVQPVGSPLSLECTVEGTSNPNLYWYRQAAGRGLQLLFYSVGIGQISSEVPQNLSASRPQDRQFILSSKKLLLSDSGFYLCAWSREKLFFGSGTQLSVL.

The chain joins TRBV6-5 to TRBJ2-3; possibly TRBD2 for D (6 bases). The CDR3 totals 14 residues. Germline CDR1 reads MNHEY; CDR2 reads SVGAGI. Trimming cost V 7 bases and J 0 bases, with 11 bases left between them. The CDR3 loop reads CASTSAGSTDTQYF. The CDR3 nucleotides read TGTGCCAGCACGTCAGCGGGCAGCACAGATACGCAGTATTTT.

This chain uses TRBV7-9 with TRBJ2-7; possibly TRBD2 for D (5 bases). Germline V lookup: CDR1 SEHNR, CDR2 FQNEAQ (reference sequence). Trimming removed 2 bases from V and 8 bases from J, with 10 bases in between. CDR3 length: 12 residues. Written as DNA, the CDR3 is TGTGCCAGCAGCTTATTGGAGGAGAAGCAGTACTTC. Translated: CASSLLEEKQYF. Full variable domain (missing parts from reference TRBV7-9 and TRBJ2-7): DTGVSQNPRHKITKRGQNVTFRCDPISEHNRLYWYRQTLGQGPEFLTYFQNEAQLEKSRLLSDRFSAERPKGSFSTLEIQRTEQGDSAMYLCASSLLEEKQYFGPGTRLTVT.

The chain carries TRBV28 and TRBJ1-3, with D possibly matching TRBD1 (6 bases). Trimming left V 7 bases short and J 1 base short, with 11 bases between. The CDR3 has 14 residues. Germline V lookup: CDR1 MDHEN, CDR2 SYDVKM. The CDR3 DNA follows: TGTGCCAGCATACAAGGGGGTTCTGGAAACACCATATATTTT. Amino acids: CASIQGGSGNTIYF.

V and J are TRBV2 and TRBJ1-1; D might be TRBD1 (6 bases). The CDR3 contains 12 residues. The V gene lost 5 bases and the J gene lost 11 bases, with 15 bases spanning the gap. Germline lookup yields CDR1 SNHLY and CDR2 FYNNEI. CDR3 coding DNA: TGTGCCAGCAGTATAGGGGGAGTGGGGGCTTTCTTT. It yields the protein CASSIGGVGAFF.

The rearrangement links TRBV5-1 to TRBJ2-1; D possibly matches TRBD1 or TRBD2 (5 bases each). The CDR3 contains 13 residues. Trimming shortened V by 5 bases and J by 9 bases, and 15 bases separated the two germline ends. Germline CDR1 and CDR2: SGHRS and YFSETQ. CDR3 sequence (DNA): TGCGCCAGCAGGGGACCAGCGAAGAGTGAGCAGTTCTTC. This gives the protein CASRGPAKSEQFF.

This clone has more than one count but fewer than ten. The rearrangement uses TRBV2 and TRBJ1-6; D ambiguous. The CDR3 consists of 15 residues. Trimming left V 5 bases short and J 10 bases short, with 18 bases between. Germline V gene lookup returns CDR1 SNHLY and CDR2 FYNNEI. For the CDR3, the DNA is TGTGCCAGCAGTTCGGGATCCTCCCTTACCTCACCCCTCCACTTT. Protein sequence: CASSSGSSLTSPLHF.

The chain carries TRBV20-1 and TRBJ2-5; no reliable D call. The germline V gene has CDR1 DFQATT and CDR2 SNEGSKA (reference sequence). V lost 7 bases to trimming and J lost 4 bases, with 10 bases between them. The CDR3 spans 11 residues. The DNA for the CDR3 is TGCAGTGTTTACGCCCGAGAGACCCAGTACTTC. Protein product: CSVYARETQYF.

The CDR3 loop reads CASSSQGIGNTEAFF. The CDR3 DNA reads as TGTGCCAGCAGTTCACAGGGGATTGGGAACACTGAAGCTTTCTTT. V usage is TRBV2 and J usage is TRBJ1-1, with 7 positions matching TRBD1. The length of the CDR3 is 15 residues. Per the germline V gene, CDR1 is SNHLY and CDR2 is FYNNEI. The V segment lost 5 bases and the J segment 1 base; nucleotides outside the gene matches: 7. Looking up the rest from reference TRBV2 and TRBJ1-1 gives the full variable domain: EPEVTQTPSHQVTQMGQEVILRCVPISNHLYFYWYRQILGQKVEFLVSFYNNEISEKSEIFDDQFSVERPDGSNFTLKIRSTKLEDSAMYFCASSSQGIGNTEAFFGQGTRLTVV.

The V gene is TRBV6-5, the J gene TRBJ1-2, with D tentatively TRBD1 (5 bases). Germline V CDR1 and CDR2: MNHEY, SVGAGI. The CDR3 has 14 amino acids. V was shortened by 5 bases and J by 1 base, with 11 bases between the two germline ends. The CDR3 DNA follows: TGTGCCAGCAGTCCGGGGGGGAGTAACTATGGCTACACCTTC. Translation gives CASSPGGSNYGYTF.

This chain uses TRBV5-6 with TRBJ1-6; D is ambiguous. The length of the CDR3 is 15 residues. Trimming stripped 2 bases from V and 1 base from J, with 7 bases between. The germline CDR1 and CDR2 sequences are SGHDT and YYEEEE. The CDR3 bases are TGTGCCAGCAGCTTCCGGGTATCCTATAATTCACCCCTCCACTTT. This sequence encodes CASSFRVSYNSPLHF.

V usage is TRBV29-1 and J usage is TRBJ1-2; D might be TRBD1 (6 bases). CDR3 length: 11 residues. Trimming shortened V by 6 bases and J by 8 bases, and 13 bases separated the two germline ends. The germline V gene encodes CDR1 SQVTM and CDR2 ANQGSEA. The CDR3 DNA reads as TGCAGCGTCTTTCAGGGACAAGGCTACACCTTC. Protein: CSVFQGQGYTF.

This clone was detected only a few times. The chain employs TRBV6-5 and TRBJ1-2, with D maybe TRBD1 (5 bases). There are 15 residues in the CDR3. V was trimmed by 6 bases and J by 7 bases, leaving 21 bases between them. The germline V gene has CDR1 MNHEY and CDR2 SVGAGI. The CDR3 reads CASSPVPAGFSGYTF. Here the CDR3 DNA reads TGTGCCAGCAGCCCGGTACCCGCAGGGTTCTCTGGCTACACCTTC.

The chain joins TRBV7-9 to TRBJ1-1; D may be TRBD1 (5 bases). CDR3 length: 14 residues. With 4 bases removed from V and 6 bases from J, the gap between germline ends came to 15 bases. Germline values: CDR1 SEHNR, CDR2 FQNEAQ (reference sequence). CDR3 coding DNA: TGTGCCAGCAGCTCAGGGTCCGCGATGGCTGAAGCTTTCTTT. Amino acid sequence: CASSSGSAMAEAFF.

This clone showed up just a few times. The CDR3 DNA is TGTGCCAGTAGTAGCCAGGTGGGATCCTACGAGCAGTACTTC. Translated, it gives CASSSQVGSYEQYF. V gene TRBV19 combines with J gene TRBJ2-7, with no clear D. This CDR3 spans 14 amino acids. Per germline, CDR1 LNHDA and CDR2 SQIVND (reference sequence). Trimming took 4 bases from V and 1 from J, leaving 11 bases between them.